Below are 8 T cell receptor beta chains sequenced from a single sample in a study of shared clonotypes between healthy human individuals. Clones were sequenced by immunoSEQ multiplex PCR, and TCRdb holds only the in-frame ones, with some missing. The data contain over a million clones, approximately 98.5% of them singletons. Sequencing used naive CD4+ T cells sorted from blood. Subset specified: CD45RA+ positively selected. The receptors derive from a man aged 25 to 40 in good health.

Of note for this clone: The same CDR3 also results from other DNA sequences found in this sample. The genes are TRBV9 and TRBJ2-1; D unclear. Per the germline V gene, CDR1 is SGDLS and CDR2 is YYNGEE. This CDR3 is 15 amino acids long. With 0 bases removed from V and 0 bases from J, the gap between germline ends came to 7 bases. The CDR3 DNA reads as TGTGCCAGCAGCGTAGATGGGGACTCCTACAATGAGCAGTTCTTC. Translating it yields CASSVDGDSYNEQFF. Variable domain in full (rest from reference TRBV9 and TRBJ2-1): DSGVTQTPKHLITATGQRVTLRCSPRSGDLSVYWYQQSLDQGLQFLIQYYNGEERAKGNILERFSAQQFPDLHSELNLSSLELGDSALYFCASSVDGDSYNEQFFGPGTRLTVL.

CDR3 coding DNA: TGCGCCAGCAGTCCGCCAGCTTGGAGAGGACGCGACGAGCAGTACTTC. The encoded protein is CASSPPAWRGRDEQYF. The chain joins TRBV23-1 to TRBJ2-7; no definite D call. TRBV23-1 is an ORF, and what it does is uncertain. CDR3 length: 16 amino acids. V was cut by 4 bases and J by 5 bases, with 21 bases left in between.

V and J are TRBV10-3 and TRBJ2-1; TRBD2 aligns across 8 bases. This CDR3 is 16 amino acids long. Germline-derived CDR1 and CDR2 are ENHRY and SYGVKD. V was clipped by 3 bases and J by 0 bases; unmatched bases: 4. CDR3 in DNA: TGTGCCATCAGTGAATCACTAGCGGCCTCCTACAATGAGCAGTTCTTC. It translates to CAISESLAASYNEQFF.

This rearrangement joins TRBV18 to TRBJ2-5; 7 nucleotides agree with TRBD2. V shed 3 bases, J shed 1 base, and the junction held 5 bases outside the gene matches. Germline CDR1 and CDR2: KGHSH and LQKENI. The CDR3 has 15 residues. The CDR3 region is CASSPPGTIQETQYF. The CDR3 DNA reads TGTGCCAGCTCACCTCCCGGGACTATCCAAGAGACCCAGTACTTC.

The chain joins TRBV5-1 to TRBJ2-7; possible D gene TRBD2, 5 bases. The CDR3 loop spans 15 amino acids. Germline CDR1 SGHRS, CDR2 YFSETQ. The V and J ends lost 5 bases and 13 bases respectively, with 28 bases between them. The CDR3 loop reads CASREVAEQGYPHYF. In DNA, the CDR3 is TGCGCCAGCAGGGAGGTCGCGGAACAAGGGTACCCTCACTACTTC.

The chain combines TRBV7-8 with TRBJ2-1; no reliable D call. Germline CDR1 SGHVS, CDR2 FQNEAQ. Trimming left V 8 bases short and J 2 bases short, with 4 bases between. The length of the CDR3 is 11 residues. The CDR3 loop is CASRTYNEQFF. CDR3 DNA: TGTGCCAGCCGGACCTACAATGAGCAGTTCTTC.

This chain connects TRBV29-1 to TRBJ1-2; D possibly corresponds to TRBD1 (5 bases). V was cut by 7 bases and J by 7 bases, with 25 bases left in between. Per germline, CDR1 SQVTM and CDR2 ANQGSEA. This CDR3 region has 15 residues. The CDR3 sequence: CSAVLALRGSSGYTF. The CDR3 bases are TGCAGCGCTGTCCTAGCCCTTCGGGGGAGCTCTGGCTACACCTTC.

This rearrangement joins TRBV9 to TRBJ2-3, with a possible D match to TRBD1 (6 bases). Trimming stripped 4 bases from V and 0 bases from J, with 15 bases between. The length of the CDR3 is 16 residues. The germline CDR1 and CDR2 sequences are SGDLS and YYNGEE. The chain's CDR3 is CASSPEGVRSTDTQYF. The CDR3 nucleotides read TGTGCCAGCAGCCCCGAGGGGGTCAGGAGCACAGATACGCAGTATTTT.